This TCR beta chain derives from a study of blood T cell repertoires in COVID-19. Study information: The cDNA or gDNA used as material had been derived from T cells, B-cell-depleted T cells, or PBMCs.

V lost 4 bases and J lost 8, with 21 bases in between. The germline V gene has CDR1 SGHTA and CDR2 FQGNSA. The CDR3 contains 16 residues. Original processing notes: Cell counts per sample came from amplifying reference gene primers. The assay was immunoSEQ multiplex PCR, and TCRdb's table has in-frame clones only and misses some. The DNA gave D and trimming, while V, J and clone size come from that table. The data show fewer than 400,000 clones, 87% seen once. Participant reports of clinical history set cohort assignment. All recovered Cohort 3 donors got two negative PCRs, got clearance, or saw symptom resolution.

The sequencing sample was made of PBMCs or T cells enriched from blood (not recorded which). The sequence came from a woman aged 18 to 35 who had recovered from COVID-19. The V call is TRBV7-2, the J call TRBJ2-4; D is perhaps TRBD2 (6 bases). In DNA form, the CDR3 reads TGTGCCAGCAGCTCCCGACACGGAGGGCCTATTGACATTCAGTACTTC. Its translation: CASSSRHGGPIDIQYF.